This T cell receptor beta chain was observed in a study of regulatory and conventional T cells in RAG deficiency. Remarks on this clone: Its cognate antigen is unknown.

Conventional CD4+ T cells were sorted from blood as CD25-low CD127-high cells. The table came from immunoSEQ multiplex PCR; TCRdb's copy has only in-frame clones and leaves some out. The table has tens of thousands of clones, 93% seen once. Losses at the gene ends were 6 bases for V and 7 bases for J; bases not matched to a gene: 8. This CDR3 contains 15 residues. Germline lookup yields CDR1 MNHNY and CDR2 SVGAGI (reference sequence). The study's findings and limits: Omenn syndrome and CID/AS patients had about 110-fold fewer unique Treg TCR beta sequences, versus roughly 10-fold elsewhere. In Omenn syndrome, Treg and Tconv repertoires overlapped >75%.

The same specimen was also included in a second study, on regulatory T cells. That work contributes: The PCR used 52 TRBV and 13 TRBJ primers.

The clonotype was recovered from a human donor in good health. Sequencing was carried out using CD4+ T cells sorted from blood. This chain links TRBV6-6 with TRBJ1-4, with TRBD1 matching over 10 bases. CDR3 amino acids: CASSASGQGSEKLFF. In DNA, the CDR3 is TGTGCCAGCAGCGCCTCGGGACAGGGGAGTGAAAAACTGTTTTTT.